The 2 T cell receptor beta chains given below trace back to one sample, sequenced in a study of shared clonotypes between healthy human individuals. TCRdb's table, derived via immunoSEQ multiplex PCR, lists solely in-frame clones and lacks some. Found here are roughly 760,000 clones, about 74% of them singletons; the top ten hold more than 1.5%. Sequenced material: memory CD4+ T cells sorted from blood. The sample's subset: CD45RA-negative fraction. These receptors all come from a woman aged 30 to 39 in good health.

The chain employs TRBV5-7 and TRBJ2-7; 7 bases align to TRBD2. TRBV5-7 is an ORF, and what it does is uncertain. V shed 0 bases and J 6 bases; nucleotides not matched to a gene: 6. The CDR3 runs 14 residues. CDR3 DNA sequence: TGTGCCAGCAGCTTGGGAGGGAGGGTAGGCGAGCAGTACTTC. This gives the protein CASSLGGRVGEQYF.

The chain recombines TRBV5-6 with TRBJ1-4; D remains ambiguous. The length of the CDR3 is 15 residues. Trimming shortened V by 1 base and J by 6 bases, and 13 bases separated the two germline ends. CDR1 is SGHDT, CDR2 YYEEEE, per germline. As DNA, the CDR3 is TGTGCCAGCAGCTTGTTAACCCGAGACTATGAAAAACTGTTTTTT. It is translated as CASSLLTRDYEKLFF.